What follows are 29 T cell receptor beta chains derived from one specimen sequenced in a study of control samples from healthy donors and cancer patients. Some clones are missing from TCRdb's copy, which holds only in-frame ones; the method was immunoSEQ multiplex PCR. The data show 84,000 or so clones, with 84% seen just once and 9.5% to 13% held by the top ten. Sequencing was carried out using PBMCs. The origin of the receptors is a man aged 55 to 69 with head and neck cancer.

The chain combines TRBV5-6 with TRBJ1-2; D gene ambiguous. The germline V gene encodes CDR1 SGHDT and CDR2 YYEEEE. The ends were cut back, 1 base at V and 4 bases at J, with 11 bases in the middle. This CDR3 is 14 amino acids long. The CDR3, as DNA: TGTGCCAGCAGCTTGCCCGGCGGATTCTATGGCTACACCTTC. Protein: CASSLPGGFYGYTF.

This chain connects TRBV4-2 to TRBJ1-6; D gene uncertain. The germline V gene encodes CDR1 LGHNA and CDR2 YNFKEQ. This CDR3 contains 17 residues. Trimming took off 1 base at V and 0 bases at J, with 10 bases between the two ends. CDR3: CASSQVPQSSYNSPLHF. The DNA of the CDR3 is TGTGCCAGCAGCCAAGTTCCCCAAAGCTCCTATAATTCACCCCTCCACTTT.

The V and J genes are TRBV27 and TRBJ1-1, with D unresolved. The CDR3 is made up of 14 amino acids. In germline, CDR1 is MNHEY, CDR2 SMNVEV (reference sequence). V was trimmed by 4 bases and J by 4 bases, leaving 13 bases between them. CDR3 nucleotides: TGTGCCAGCAGTTCAGGATCGTGGCCCACTGAAGCTTTCTTT. Protein: CASSSGSWPTEAFF.

The chain is built from TRBV29-1 and TRBJ1-1; D remains unclear. CDR1 is SQVTM, CDR2 ANQGSEA, per germline. The germline V and J ends were trimmed by 1 base and 1 base, with 10 bases remaining between them. This CDR3 is built from 14 residues. The CDR3 protein is CSVEVGASNTEAFF. As DNA, the CDR3 is TGCAGCGTTGAAGTCGGAGCCTCGAACACTGAAGCTTTCTTT.

The chain employs TRBV18 and TRBJ1-2, with D hard to call. The CDR3 loop spans 12 amino acids. Trimming stripped 3 bases from V and 14 bases from J, with 16 bases between. Germline CDR1 is KGHSH and CDR2 is LQKENI. CDR3 bases: TGTGCCAGCTCACCGGGTCAGCTTCTGTGGACCTTC. Translated, it gives CASSPGQLLWTF.

The chain couples TRBV7-7 to TRBJ1-1; the match to TRBD1 covers 7 bases. V shed 5 bases, J shed 1 base, and the junction held 1 base outside the gene matches. Per the germline V gene, CDR1 is SSHAT and CDR2 is FNYEAQ (reference sequence). The CDR3 is made up of 13 amino acids. The CDR3, as DNA: TGTGCCAGCAGCCGGGACAGGAACACTGAAGCTTTCTTT. The encoded protein is CASSRDRNTEAFF.

The V and J genes are TRBV10-3 and TRBJ2-3; the match to TRBD2 covers 7 bases. Per the germline V gene, CDR1 is ENHRY and CDR2 is SYGVKD. This CDR3 region has 13 residues. Trimming cost V 6 bases and J 4 bases; bases outside gene matches: 4. The CDR3 coding sequence is TGTGCCATCAGAGAGCGGGACGCAGATACGCAGTATTTT. Protein sequence: CAIRERDADTQYF.

This rearrangement joins TRBV5-1 to TRBJ1-6; unclear D gene. This CDR3 is built from 14 residues. Trimming pared 2 bases from V and 6 bases from J, leaving 9 bases between. The germline V gene encodes CDR1 SGHRS and CDR2 YFSETQ. The CDR3 DNA is TGCGCCAGCAGCTTTGGAGAATTTAATTCACCCCTCCACTTT. Translation: CASSFGEFNSPLHF. Together with reference TRBV5-1 and TRBJ1-6, the CDR3 gives the full variable domain: KAGVTQTPRYLIKTRGQQVTLSCSPISGHRSVSWYQQTPGQGLQFLFEYFSETQRNKGNFPGRFSGRQFSNSRSEMNVSTLELGDSALYLCASSFGEFNSPLHFGNGTRLTVT.

This chain links TRBV10-2 with TRBJ2-5; the D is unclear. V was cut by 6 bases and J by 4 bases, with 15 bases left in between. Germline CDR1 reads WSHSY; CDR2 reads SAAADI. The CDR3 loop spans 14 amino acids. This chain's CDR3 is CASSVPSSGETQYF. The CDR3 bases are TGCGCCAGCAGCGTCCCAAGTAGTGGAGAGACCCAGTACTTC.

This clone was observed a handful of times. This chain uses TRBV27 with TRBJ1-2, with D possibly being TRBD1 (5 bases). Germline-derived CDR1 and CDR2 are MNHEY and SMNVEV (reference sequence). Trimming shortened V by 4 bases and J by 7 bases, and 19 bases separated the two germline ends. The CDR3 extends over 15 amino acids. The DNA of the CDR3 is TGTGCCAGCAGTTCCCGGGACCCCGGGCGTTCTGGCTACACCTTC. The encoded protein is CASSSRDPGRSGYTF.

Only a few counts were recorded for this clone. The chain employs TRBV20-1 and TRBJ1-5; TRBD1 is a possible D gene (5 bases). Trimming removed 3 bases at V and 0 bases at J, with 12 bases between. Germline lookup yields CDR1 DFQATT and CDR2 SNEGSKA (reference sequence). The CDR3 totals 15 residues. The CDR3 sequence is CSASEGGDSNQPQHF. Here the CDR3 DNA reads TGCAGTGCTAGTGAGGGAGGGGATAGCAATCAGCCCCAGCATTTT.

This sequence joins TRBV6-5 and TRBJ2-3; no definite D call. The CDR3 contains 14 residues. Germline lookup yields CDR1 MNHEY and CDR2 SVGAGI. Trimming left V 2 bases short and J 1 base short, with 7 bases between. DNA of the CDR3: TGTGCCAGCAGTTACGGGCGGCGCACAGATACGCAGTATTTT. Residues: CASSYGRRTDTQYF.

The sample holds a few counts of this clone. This chain links TRBV20-1 with TRBJ2-1; D possibly corresponds to TRBD2 (6 bases). This CDR3 region has 14 residues. V lost 3 bases, J lost 2 bases, and 11 bases lay in between. Per germline, CDR1 DFQATT and CDR2 SNEGSKA (reference sequence). CDR3: CSASHGSPYNEQFF. The CDR3 DNA reads TGCAGTGCTAGTCACGGGAGCCCCTACAATGAGCAGTTCTTC.

The chain couples TRBV6-5 to TRBJ2-3; D is uncertain. The V gene's germline CDR1 is MNHEY and CDR2 SVGAGI. Trimming took 5 bases from V and 0 from J, leaving 9 bases between them. The CDR3 is made up of 14 amino acids. The CDR3, as DNA: TGTGCCAGCAGTACTCTAGTGAGCACAGATACGCAGTATTTT. Translating gives CASSTLVSTDTQYF.

This clone was picked up one time. The CDR3 nucleotides read TGTGCCTGGAGTCTGGCCCTCGAAGAGACCCAGTACTTC. It is translated as CAWSLALEETQYF. The gene calls are TRBV30 and TRBJ2-5; D not resolved. CDR1 and CDR2 from the germline V gene are GTSNPN and SVGIG (reference sequence). Deletions cut 2 bases from V and 3 bases from J, with 10 bases between. This CDR3 is built from 13 residues. The complete variable domain, with remaining parts taken from reference TRBV30 and TRBJ2-5, reads SQTIHQWPATLVQPVGSPLSLECTVEGTSNPNLYWYRQAAGRGLQLLFYSVGIGQISSEVPQNLSASRPQDRQFILSSKKLLLSDSGFYLCAWSLALEETQYFGPGTRLLVL.

Concerning this clone itself: The same CDR3 also results from other DNA sequences found in this sample. The rearrangement uses TRBV2 and TRBJ2-1; a weak D match, TRBD2 (5 bases). The CDR3 has 13 amino acids. The germline V and J ends were trimmed by 5 bases and 4 bases, with 9 bases remaining between them. Per germline, CDR1 SNHLY and CDR2 FYNNEI. CDR3 sequence (DNA): TGTGCCAGCAGTCCACGGGGTTACAATGAGCAGTTCTTC. It codes for CASSPRGYNEQFF.

The chain uses TRBV7-9 and TRBJ2-1; TRBD2 agrees at 14 bases. Per the germline V gene, CDR1 is SEHNR and CDR2 is FQNEAQ (reference sequence). CDR3 length: 13 amino acids. With V trimmed by 10 bases and J by 6 bases, 2 bases remained unmatched. The CDR3 DNA reads as TGTGCCAAGGGGACTAGCGGGAGCAATGAGCAGTTCTTC. Its protein product is CAKGTSGSNEQFF.

The chain is built from TRBV15 and TRBJ2-3, with unresolved D. Germline-derived CDR1 and CDR2 are LNHNV and YYDKDF (reference sequence). The CDR3 runs 15 residues. V was clipped by 1 base and J by 6 bases, with 14 bases between them. The CDR3 bases are TGTGCCACCAGCAGAGTCGTCCGGAACGGGGATACGCAGTATTTT. Translating gives CATSRVVRNGDTQYF.

The chain carries TRBV14 and TRBJ2-1; D is undetermined. V was pared by 6 bases and J by 1 base, with 1 base between. Germline V gene lookup returns CDR1 SGHDN and CDR2 FVKESK. The CDR3 covers 11 residues. This chain's CDR3 is CASRSYNEQFF. In DNA, the CDR3 is TGTGCCAGCAGATCCTACAATGAGCAGTTCTTC.

The rearrangement uses TRBV3-1 (or the pseudogene TRBV3-2) and TRBJ1-3, with TRBD1 identical over 7 bases. V lost 0 bases and J lost 7; bases outside the gene matches: 15. The germline V gene encodes CDR1 LGHDT and CDR2 YNNKEL (reference sequence). The CDR3 contains 18 residues. The DNA of the CDR3 is TGTGCCAGCAGCCAAGAATACGGGACAGCTAGAGAGTGGAACACCATATATTTT. Translation gives CASSQEYGTAREWNTIYF.

This chain links TRBV7-2 with TRBJ1-2; D ambiguous. The germline gives CDR1 SGHTA, CDR2 FQGNSA. V was trimmed by 1 base and J by 2 bases, leaving 5 bases between them. The CDR3 contains 13 residues. The CDR3, as DNA: TGTGCCAGCAGCTTAGACGGAAACTATGGCTACACCTTC. Its protein is CASSLDGNYGYTF.

This rearrangement joins TRBV18 to TRBJ1-5, with 9 positions matching TRBD1. V shed 3 bases and J 1 base; nucleotides not matched to a gene: 7. The germline CDR1 and CDR2 sequences are KGHSH and LQKENI. The CDR3 covers 17 residues. In DNA, the CDR3 is TGTGCCAGCTCACCGAACGGGGGGACAGGGAGCAATCAGCCCCAGCATTTT. This codes for CASSPNGGTGSNQPQHF.

This clone was seen just once. The chain recombines TRBV5-1 with TRBJ1-1, with D uncertain. The CDR3 extends over 15 amino acids. The V gene lost 6 bases and the J gene lost 5 bases, with 20 bases spanning the gap. Looked up from germline, CDR1 is SGHRS and CDR2 is YFSETQ. CDR3 protein: CASTQEVIGVTEAFF. The CDR3 DNA is TGCGCCAGCACCCAGGAGGTTATAGGCGTGACTGAAGCTTTCTTT.

The V and J genes are TRBV6-5 and TRBJ1-2; 8 nucleotides agree with TRBD1. Trimming at V came to 0 bases and at J to 4 bases, leaving 1 base not matched to a gene. CDR1 and CDR2 (germline): MNHEY, SVGAGI. The CDR3 runs 14 residues. CDR3 loop: CASSYSDRGYGYTF. DNA of the CDR3: TGTGCCAGCAGTTACTCCGACAGGGGCTATGGCTACACCTTC.

In DNA, the CDR3 is TGTGCCAGCAGCTTACCCCCCGACAGCCCCTTAGGGTACGAGCAGTACTTC. Amino acid sequence: CASSLPPDSPLGYEQYF. The chain is built from TRBV7-9 and TRBJ2-7; D is possibly TRBD1 (5 bases). This CDR3 comprises 17 residues. Germline assignment: CDR1 SEHNR and CDR2 FQNEAQ (reference sequence). V shed 2 bases and J shed 4 bases, with 21 bases lying between them.

This clone has just a few counts. Germline is not matched at one junction end, which may reflect a read error. This chain links TRBV4-1 with TRBJ2-3, with 7 bases that match TRBD2. CDR3 length: 15 residues. Per the germline V gene, CDR1 is MGHRA and CDR2 is YSYEKL. CDR3 bases: TGCGCCACCAGCCGCCTCCCAGCGGGGACAGATACGCAGTATTTT. Translating it yields CATSRLPAGTDTQYF.

This clone has only a few counts. The chain employs TRBV2 and TRBJ1-5, with D perhaps matching TRBD1 (5 bases). Germline V gene sequence: CDR1 SNHLY, CDR2 FYNNEI. The CDR3 spans 16 residues. V was pared by 0 bases and J by 6 bases, with 15 bases between. The CDR3 sequence: CASSEALQGAGQPQHF. The DNA of the CDR3 is TGTGCCAGCAGTGAAGCGCTTCAGGGAGCGGGTCAGCCCCAGCATTTT.

The chain couples TRBV28 to TRBJ2-1, with 11 bases aligning to TRBD2. Trimming removed 5 bases from V and 2 bases from J; junction bases left unmatched: 20. This CDR3 is built from 21 residues. Per germline, CDR1 MDHEN and CDR2 SYDVKM. The CDR3, as DNA: TGTGCCAGCAGTCGGGACCTCTCCGGGACTAGCGGATGGTTTACCTACAATGAGCAGTTCTTC. Encoded protein: CASSRDLSGTSGWFTYNEQFF.

This sequence joins TRBV14 and TRBJ1-3; D gene unclear. The ends were cut back, 6 bases at V and 4 bases at J, with 16 bases in the middle. Germline values: CDR1 SGHDN, CDR2 FVKESK. This CDR3 spans 15 amino acids. CDR3 amino acids: CASSLSPSPGNTIYF. The DNA for the CDR3 is TGTGCCAGCAGTCTAAGCCCATCCCCGGGAAACACCATATATTTT.